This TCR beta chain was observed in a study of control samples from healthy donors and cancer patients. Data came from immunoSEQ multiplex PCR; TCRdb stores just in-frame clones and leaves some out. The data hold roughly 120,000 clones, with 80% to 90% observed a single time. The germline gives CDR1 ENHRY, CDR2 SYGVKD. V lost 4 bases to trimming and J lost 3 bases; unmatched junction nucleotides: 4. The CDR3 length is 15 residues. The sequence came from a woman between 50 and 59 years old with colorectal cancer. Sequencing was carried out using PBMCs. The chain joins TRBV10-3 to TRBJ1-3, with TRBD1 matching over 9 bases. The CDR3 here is CAISADRGFGNTIYF. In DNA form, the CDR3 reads TGTGCCATCAGTGCGGACAGGGGATTTGGAAACACCATATATTTT.